A selection of T cell receptor beta chains follows, all from one sample in a study of blood T cell repertoires in COVID-19. Measured with immunoSEQ multiplex PCR; TCRdb has only the in-frame clones, and not every one. Here the sample spans 300,000 to 350,000 clones, about 86% being singletons. The sequencing input was PBMCs or T cells enriched from blood (not recorded which). These TCRs come from a woman in her 40s with acute COVID-19. Each CDR3 is given with its conserved first and last residue. A D gene is named only where the DNA matches it firmly. Size tells how often a clone was seen (once, few, many) or the class of an expanded clone, and some rows leave it out.

v_call	d_call	j_call	clone_size	cdr3_nt	cdr3_aa
TRBV5-5	.	TRBJ1-4	once	TGTGCCAGCAGCTGGGAGGGACTGACGAATGAAAAACTGTTTTTT	CASSWEGLTNEKLFF
TRBV21-1	.	TRBJ2-3	.	TGTGCCAGGGGGACTAGCGGGAGATCAGATACGCAGTATTTT	CARGTSGRSDTQYF
TRBV9	TRBD1	TRBJ1-3	.	TGTGCCAGCAGCCTCGGGACAGGGGGCGGCGACACCATATATTTT	CASSLGTGGGDTIYF
TRBV11-2	TRBD2	TRBJ2-5	once	TGTGCCAGCAGCGACGATAGCGGGAGAGAGACCCAGTACTTC	CASSDDSGRETQYF
TRBV28	.	TRBJ1-6	.	TGTGCCAGCCTCCGGGACAACTCCTATAATTCACCCCTCCACTTT	CASLRDNSYNSPLHF
TRBV19	.	TRBJ1-2	.	TGTGCCAGTAGGGAGGAACAACGGAACTATGGCTACACCTTC	CASREEQRNYGYTF
TRBV5-1	.	TRBJ2-7	.	TGCGCCAGCAGCTTGGACGCGTTTCCGAGGGAGCAGTACTTC	CASSLDAFPREQYF
TRBV4-3	TRBD2	TRBJ2-7	.	TGCGCCAGCTTAAGGATCGCGGGAGGGCGACCCTACGAGCAGTACTTC	CASLRIAGGRPYEQYF
TRBV7-9	.	TRBJ1-1	.	TGTGCCAGCAGCCCGGCAGGGCGGGAGGCTTTCTTT	CASSPAGREAFF
TRBV28	TRBD1	TRBJ1-4	.	TGTGCCAGCAGTCGGGACAGTAGGAATGAAAAACTGTTTTTT	CASSRDSRNEKLFF
TRBV5-1	.	TRBJ1-1	.	TGCGCCAGCAGCCAAACTACAGGGTTGAACACTGAAGCTTTCTTT	CASSQTTGLNTEAFF
TRBV10-3	TRBD1	TRBJ1-1	.	TGTGCCATCAGTACCCGACAGGGAATGAACACTGAAGCTTTCTTT	CAISTRQGMNTEAFF
TRBV7-2	TRBD1	TRBJ1-2	.	TGTGCCAGCAGCTACCGGGACAGGCCGAACTATGGCTACACCTTC	CASSYRDRPNYGYTF
TRBV7-2	.	TRBJ2-1	.	TGTGCCAGCAGCTTACGGCGGGCATCCTACAATGAGCAGTTCTTC	CASSLRRASYNEQFF
TRBV7-8	.	TRBJ1-2	.	TGTGCCAGCAGCGCAGGCTCGAGCTACGGCTACACCTTC	CASSAGSSYGYTF
TRBV5-1	TRBD1	TRBJ2-3	.	TGCGCCAGCAGCAGGCCGGGACAGGCGTTGCAAAGGGGCACAGATACGCAGTATTTT	CASSRPGQALQRGTDTQYF
TRBV7-9	TRBD2	TRBJ2-1	once	TGTGCCAGCAGCCTAGCGGGGGAGGGGCTCGGTGAGCAGTTCTTC	CASSLAGEGLGEQFF
TRBV5-1	TRBD2	TRBJ2-2	.	TGCGCCAGCAGCTTGGGGACTAGCGGGACCGGGGAGCTGTTTTTT	CASSLGTSGTGELFF
TRBV7-2	.	TRBJ2-1	.	TGTGCCAGCAGCCCCCGGCGGACAGACCATAGTGAGCAGTTCTTC	CASSPRRTDHSEQFF
TRBV28	.	TRBJ2-7	.	TGTGCCAGCAGTCCCCACTCTGACGGGGGTGAGCAGTACTTC	CASSPHSDGGEQYF
TRBV5-1	TRBD1	TRBJ2-3	.	TGCGTACACATACCGGGAAATGAAGAGGGGGCGGCAGATACGCAGTATTTT	CVHIPGNEEGAADTQYF